The entry below gives a single T cell receptor (beta chain) sequence along with its context. The antigen it binds to is not known. Base qualities are not recorded, but no much larger clone differs from it by a single base. The CDR3 runs 13 residues from the cysteine to the phenylalanine. The retained sequence is limited to the CDR3, 39 bases, with the frame set at the first base. V is clipped by 3 bases and J by 6 bases, and the sequence between their germline boundaries is 11 bases long. As encoded in the germline V gene, CDR1 is MNHEY while CDR2 is SVGEGT. The sample belongs to a study of blood T cell repertoires in COVID-19 (dated by TCRdb to the early 2020s). Some background on the complete study: Samples from collaborators originated in the United States, Italy and Spain and spanned both the acute and convalescent phases of COVID-19. The repertoires were released in a freely available public database intended as a resource for research on the immune response to SARS-CoV-2. The prospective study material was composed of cDNA or gDNA derived from T cells, B-cell-depleted T cells, or PBMCs. Samples were obtained from the ongoing ImmuneRACE study (first 160 participants) and from 950 to 1,500 subjects provided by 6 global collaborators. The sample metadata nearly always contained a de-identified subject ID, COVID-19 status, age in years and sex. Where HLA class I and class II types were available, the types were taken from metadata supplied by the sample provider, not from assay-based typing. Subjects who had been exposed to COVID-19, were actively infected with it, or had recovered from it provided the deeply sampled blood TCRbeta repertoires that made up the dataset. Overall study results and their limits: How much clinical and demographic metadata was included differed by source and by participant, and the metadata was provided uncurated.

TCRbeta CDR3 regions were amplified from genomic DNA using the immunoSEQ Assay, a bias-controlled multiplex PCR. The original methods were these. The number of nucleated cells in each sample was estimated by amplification of reference gene primers within the assay. To quantify the absolute abundance of each unique TCRbeta CDR3 rearrangement, sequence reads were collapsed and filtered. For each sample, productive Simpson clonality was calculated as the square root of Simpson's diversity index over productive rearrangements. Sourced from immuneACCESS, this table was stored by TCRdb with only in-frame sequences that have V and J called. A share of the clones is absent; for the studies checked, an unresolved V gene accounts for under half, and the remainder has no known explanation. V, J and clone size reflect that table, while D and trimming were determined from the DNA. The sample table holds 150,000 or so clones, of which about four fifths were seen once. 3% to 3.5% of the sample is in the top ten clones.

Whole blood was collected in K2EDTA tubes by collaborating institutions according to the institutions' own protocols. Collaborator samples were shipped for TCRbeta analysis as frozen whole blood, isolated PBMCs, or DNA extracted from either sample type. This sequence was found in a woman older than 75 with acute or convalescent COVID-19. The chain was built from TRBV6-2 or TRBV6-3 and TRBJ1-2; 5 matching bases give a weak D call of TRBD1. The sequencing input was peripheral blood. Here is the DNA: TGTGCCAGCAGTTATCTCCAGGGTAATGGCTACACCTTC. Translated, it gives CASSYLQGNGYTF.